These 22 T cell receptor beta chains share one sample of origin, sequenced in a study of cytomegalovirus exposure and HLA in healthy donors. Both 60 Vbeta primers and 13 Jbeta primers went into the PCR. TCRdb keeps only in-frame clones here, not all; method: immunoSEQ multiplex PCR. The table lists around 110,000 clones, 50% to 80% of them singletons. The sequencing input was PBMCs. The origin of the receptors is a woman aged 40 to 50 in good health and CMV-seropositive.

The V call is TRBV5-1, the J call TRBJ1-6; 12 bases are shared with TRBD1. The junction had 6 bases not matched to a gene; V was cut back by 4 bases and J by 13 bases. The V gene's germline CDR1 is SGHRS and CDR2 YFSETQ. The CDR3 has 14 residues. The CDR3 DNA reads TGCGCCAGCAGCCCCGGGACAGGGGGCACCCCCCTCCACTTT. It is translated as CASSPGTGGTPLHF.

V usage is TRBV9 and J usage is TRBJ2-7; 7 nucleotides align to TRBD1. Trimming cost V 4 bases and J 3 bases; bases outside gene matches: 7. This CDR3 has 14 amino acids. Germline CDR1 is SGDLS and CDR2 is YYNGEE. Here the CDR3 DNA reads TGTGCCAGCAGCCCCGACAGGGTAGTCTACGAGCAGTACTTC. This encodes CASSPDRVVYEQYF.

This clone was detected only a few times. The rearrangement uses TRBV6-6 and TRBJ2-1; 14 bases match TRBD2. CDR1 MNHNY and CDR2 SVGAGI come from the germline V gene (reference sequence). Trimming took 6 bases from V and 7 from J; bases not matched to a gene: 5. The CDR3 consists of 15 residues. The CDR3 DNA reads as TGTGCCAGCAGCCCGGGGACTAGCGGGAGAAATGAGCAGTTCTTC. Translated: CASSPGTSGRNEQFF.

CDR3 amino acids: CASSEGTSGTDTQYF. Written as DNA, the CDR3 is TGTGCCAGCAGCGAAGGGACTAGCGGGACAGATACGCAGTATTTT. J is TRBJ2-3 and V is TRBV5-6; 12 bases map to TRBD2. CDR1 and CDR2 (germline): SGHDT, YYEEEE. The CDR3 totals 15 residues. V lost 4 bases to trimming and J lost 3 bases; unmatched junction nucleotides: 3.

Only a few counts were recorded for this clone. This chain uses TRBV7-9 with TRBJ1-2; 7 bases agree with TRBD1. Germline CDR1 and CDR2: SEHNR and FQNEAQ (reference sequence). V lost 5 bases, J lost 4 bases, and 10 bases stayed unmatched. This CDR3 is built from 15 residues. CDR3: CASSNSDRVFYGYTF. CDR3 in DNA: TGTGCCAGCAGCAACTCAGACAGGGTGTTCTATGGCTACACCTTC.

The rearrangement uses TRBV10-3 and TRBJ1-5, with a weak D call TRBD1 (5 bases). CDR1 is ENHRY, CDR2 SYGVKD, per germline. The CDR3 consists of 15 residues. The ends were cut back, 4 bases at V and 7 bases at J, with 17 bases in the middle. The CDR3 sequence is CAISAGGREEQPQHF. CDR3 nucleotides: TGTGCCATCAGTGCCGGGGGTAGGGAAGAGCAGCCCCAGCATTTT.

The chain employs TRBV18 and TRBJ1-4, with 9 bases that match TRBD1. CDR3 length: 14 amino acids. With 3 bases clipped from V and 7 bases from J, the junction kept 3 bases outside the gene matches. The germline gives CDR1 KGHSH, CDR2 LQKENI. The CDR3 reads CASSPDRGAEKLFF. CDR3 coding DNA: TGTGCCAGCTCACCCGACAGGGGGGCTGAAAAACTGTTTTTT.

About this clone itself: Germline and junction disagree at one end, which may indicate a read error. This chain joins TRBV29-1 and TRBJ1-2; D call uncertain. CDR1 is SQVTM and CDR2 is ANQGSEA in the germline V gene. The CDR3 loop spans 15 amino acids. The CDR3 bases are TGCAGCGTTGAAGATCTGACTCGTCCTGACTATGGCTACCCCTTC. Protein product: CSVEDLTRPDYGYPF.

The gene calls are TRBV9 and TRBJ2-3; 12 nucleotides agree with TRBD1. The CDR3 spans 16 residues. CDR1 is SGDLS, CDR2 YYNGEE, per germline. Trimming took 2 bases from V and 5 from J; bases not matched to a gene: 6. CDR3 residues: CASSVRDRGRGDTQYF. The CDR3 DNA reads TGTGCCAGCAGCGTCCGGGACAGGGGGCGCGGAGATACGCAGTATTTT.

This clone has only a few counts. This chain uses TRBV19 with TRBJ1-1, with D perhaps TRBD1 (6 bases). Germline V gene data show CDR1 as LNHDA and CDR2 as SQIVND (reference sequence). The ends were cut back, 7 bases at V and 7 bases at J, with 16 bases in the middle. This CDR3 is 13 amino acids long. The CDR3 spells CASNGGLIGEAFF. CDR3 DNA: TGTGCCAGTAATGGGGGCTTAATCGGTGAAGCTTTCTTT.

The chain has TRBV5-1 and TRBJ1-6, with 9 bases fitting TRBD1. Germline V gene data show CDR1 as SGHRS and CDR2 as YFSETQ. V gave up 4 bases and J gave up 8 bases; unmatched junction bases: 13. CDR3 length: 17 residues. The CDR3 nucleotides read TGCGCCAGCAGCGCAACCGGGACAGGGACGTCGGATTCACCCCTCCACTTT. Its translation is CASSATGTGTSDSPLHF.

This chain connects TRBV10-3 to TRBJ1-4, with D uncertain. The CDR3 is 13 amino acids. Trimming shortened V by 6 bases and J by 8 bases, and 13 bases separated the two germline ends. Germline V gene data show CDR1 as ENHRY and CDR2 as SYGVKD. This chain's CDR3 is CAIRAGREEKLFF. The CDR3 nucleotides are TGTGCCATCAGGGCCGGGAGAGAAGAAAAACTGTTTTTT.

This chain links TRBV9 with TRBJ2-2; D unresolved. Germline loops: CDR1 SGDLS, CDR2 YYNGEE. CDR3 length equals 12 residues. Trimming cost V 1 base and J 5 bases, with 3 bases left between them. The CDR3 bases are TGTGCCAGCAGCGTAACTACCGGGGAGCTGTTTTTT. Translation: CASSVTTGELFF.

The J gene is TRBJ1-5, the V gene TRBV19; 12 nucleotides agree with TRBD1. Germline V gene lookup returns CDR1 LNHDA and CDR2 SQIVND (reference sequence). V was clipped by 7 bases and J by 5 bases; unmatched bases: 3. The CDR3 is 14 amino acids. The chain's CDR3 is CASTGTGGHQPQHF. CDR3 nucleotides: TGTGCCAGTACAGGGACAGGGGGCCATCAGCCCCAGCATTTT.

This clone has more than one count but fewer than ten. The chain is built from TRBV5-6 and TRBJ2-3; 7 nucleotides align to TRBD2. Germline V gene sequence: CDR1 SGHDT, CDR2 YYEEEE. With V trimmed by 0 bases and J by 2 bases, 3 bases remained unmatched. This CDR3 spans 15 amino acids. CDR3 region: CASSLGGSATDTQYF. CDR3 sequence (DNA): TGTGCCAGCAGCTTGGGCGGGAGTGCCACAGATACGCAGTATTTT.

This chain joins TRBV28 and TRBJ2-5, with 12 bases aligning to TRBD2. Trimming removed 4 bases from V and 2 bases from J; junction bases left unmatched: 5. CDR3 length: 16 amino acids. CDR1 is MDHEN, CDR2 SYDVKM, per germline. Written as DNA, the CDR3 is TGTGCCAGCAGTTCCGGGACTAGCGGGTCTCAAGAGACCCAGTACTTC. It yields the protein CASSSGTSGSQETQYF. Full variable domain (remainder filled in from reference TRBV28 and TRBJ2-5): DVKVTQSSRYLVKRTGEKVFLECVQDMDHENMFWYRQDPGLGLRLIYFSYDVKMKEKGDIPEGYSVSREKKERFSLILESASTNQTSMYLCASSSGTSGSQETQYFGPGTRLLVL.

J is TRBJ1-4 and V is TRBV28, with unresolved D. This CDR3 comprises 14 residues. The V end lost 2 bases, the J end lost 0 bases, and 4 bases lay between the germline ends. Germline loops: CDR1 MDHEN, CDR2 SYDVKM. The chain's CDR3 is CASSLPATNEKLFF. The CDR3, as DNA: TGTGCCAGCAGTTTACCCGCAACTAATGAAAAACTGTTTTTT.

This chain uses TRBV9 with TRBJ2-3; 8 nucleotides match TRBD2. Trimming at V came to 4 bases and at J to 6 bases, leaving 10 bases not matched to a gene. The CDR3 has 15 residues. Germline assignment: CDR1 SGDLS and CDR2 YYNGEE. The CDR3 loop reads CASSPRAGVGDTQYF. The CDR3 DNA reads TGTGCCAGCAGCCCCCGAGCGGGAGTAGGGGATACGCAGTATTTT.

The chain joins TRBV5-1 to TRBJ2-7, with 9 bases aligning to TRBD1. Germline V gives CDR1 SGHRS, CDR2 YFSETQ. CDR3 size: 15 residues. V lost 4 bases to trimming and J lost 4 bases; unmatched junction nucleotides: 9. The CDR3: CASSHRDREGYEQYF. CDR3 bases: TGCGCCAGCAGCCACCGGGACAGGGAAGGATACGAGCAGTACTTC.

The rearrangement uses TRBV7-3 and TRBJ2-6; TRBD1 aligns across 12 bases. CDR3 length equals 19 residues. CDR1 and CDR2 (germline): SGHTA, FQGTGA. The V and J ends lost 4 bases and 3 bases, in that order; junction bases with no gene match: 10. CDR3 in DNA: TGTGCCAGCAGCTCCAACGCGGGACAGGGGGCTGGTGGGGCCAACGTCCTGACTTTC. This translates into CASSSNAGQGAGGANVLTF.

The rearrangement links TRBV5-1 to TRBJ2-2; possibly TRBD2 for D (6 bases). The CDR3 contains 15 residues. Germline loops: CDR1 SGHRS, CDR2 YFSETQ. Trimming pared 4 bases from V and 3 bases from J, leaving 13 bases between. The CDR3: CASSPRLGDTGELFF. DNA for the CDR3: TGCGCCAGCAGCCCCCGACTAGGTGACACCGGGGAGCTGTTTTTT.

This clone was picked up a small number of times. The CDR3 DNA reads as TGTGCCAGCAGCCGGGAGACAGTCTACAATGAGCAGTTCTTC. Residues: CASSRETVYNEQFF. The chain employs TRBV7-3 and TRBJ2-1; TRBD2 is a possible D gene (6 bases). CDR1 is SGHTA and CDR2 is FQGTGA in the germline V gene. Between the trimmed V and J ends, which lost 5 bases and 3 bases, there was a span of 11 bases. There are 14 residues in the CDR3.